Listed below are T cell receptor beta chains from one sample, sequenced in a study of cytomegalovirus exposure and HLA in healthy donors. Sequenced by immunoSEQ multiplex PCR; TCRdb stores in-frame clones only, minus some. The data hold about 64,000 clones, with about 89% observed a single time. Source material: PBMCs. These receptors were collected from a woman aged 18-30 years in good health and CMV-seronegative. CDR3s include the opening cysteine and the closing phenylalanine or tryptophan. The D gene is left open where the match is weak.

CDR3: CASSSGLAGEMF; D: TRBD2; V: TRBV7-2
CDR3: CASSLGLAGGDTQYF; D: TRBD2; V: TRBV5-1
CDR3: CASSVGPTEAGYGYTF; D: .; V: TRBV9
CDR3: CASSTDLAGGNYEQYF; D: TRBD2; V: TRBV19
CDR3: CASSLSGIGGGSSYNEQFF; D: .; V: TRBV5-1
CDR3: CASSHRRVDSTEAFF; D: .; V: TRBV4-3
CDR3: CATSRGTGNPLSGNTIYF; D: TRBD1; V: TRBV15
CDR3: CASSLDRGTEAFF; D: TRBD1; V: TRBV5-1
CDR3: CASSTADSFNRYTF; D: .; V: TRBV19
CDR3: CASSFNGQYGYTF; D: .; V: TRBV7-3